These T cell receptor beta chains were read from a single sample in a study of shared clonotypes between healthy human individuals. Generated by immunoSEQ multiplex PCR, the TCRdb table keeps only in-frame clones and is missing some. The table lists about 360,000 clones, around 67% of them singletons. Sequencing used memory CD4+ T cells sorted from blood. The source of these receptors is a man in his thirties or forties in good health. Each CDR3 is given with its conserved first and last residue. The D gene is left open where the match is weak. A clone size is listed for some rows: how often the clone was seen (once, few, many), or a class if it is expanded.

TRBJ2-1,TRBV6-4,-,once,CASSGIGGTGEQFF,TGTGCCAGCAGTGGGATTGGGGGTACGGGTGAGCAGTTCTTC
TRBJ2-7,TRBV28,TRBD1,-,CASSLFGTGGIYEQYF,TGTGCCAGCAGTTTATTCGGGACAGGGGGTATCTACGAGCAGTACTTC
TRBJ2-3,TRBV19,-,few,CASSIVGAGLDTQYF,TGTGCCAGTAGTATAGTGGGGGCAGGTTTGGATACGCAGTATTTT
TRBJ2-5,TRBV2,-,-,CASSATSRVEETQYF,TGTGCCAGCAGTGCGACTAGTCGGGTTGAAGAGACCCAGTACTTC
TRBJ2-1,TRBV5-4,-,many,CASSSTVLEGDEQFF,TGTGCCAGCAGCTCCACGGTCCTAGAGGGCGATGAGCAGTTCTTC
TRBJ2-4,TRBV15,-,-,CATSRAVGSGLAKNIQYF,TGTGCCACCAGCAGGGCGGTCGGATCGGGATTAGCCAAAAACATTCAGTACTTC
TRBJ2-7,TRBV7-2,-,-,CASSLSAGGYEQYF,TGTGCCAGCAGCTTAAGTGCTGGTGGCTACGAGCAGTACTTC
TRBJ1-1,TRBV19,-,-,CASLHRVGNTEAFF,TGTGCCAGCCTCCACAGGGTAGGGAACACTGAAGCTTTCTTT
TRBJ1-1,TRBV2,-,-,CASVGMNTEAFF,TGTGCCAGCGTGGGCATGAACACTGAAGCTTTCTTT
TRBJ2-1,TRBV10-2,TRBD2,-,CASSSGTTYNEQFF,TGCGCCAGCAGTAGCGGGACCACCTACAATGAGCAGTTCTTC
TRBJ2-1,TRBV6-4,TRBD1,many,CASSETGGSYNEQFF,TGTGCCAGCAGTGAAACAGGGGGATCCTACAATGAGCAGTTCTTC
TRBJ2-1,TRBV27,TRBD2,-,CASSPLRGSGISYNEQFF,TGTGCCAGCAGTCCCCTTAGGGGTAGCGGGATCTCCTACAATGAGCAGTTCTTC
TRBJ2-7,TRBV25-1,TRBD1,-,CASSEWGIGGQGGDEQYF,TGTGCCAGCAGTGAATGGGGTATTGGTGGACAGGGCGGGGACGAGCAGTACTTC
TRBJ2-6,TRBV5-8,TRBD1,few,CASSATGAPSGANVLTF,TGTGCCAGCTCTGCGACAGGGGCTCCCTCTGGGGCCAACGTCCTGACTTTC
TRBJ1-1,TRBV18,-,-,CASSPQESRRWDTEAFF,TGTGCCAGCTCACCTCAGGAGAGCCGCCGGTGGGACACTGAAGCTTTCTTT
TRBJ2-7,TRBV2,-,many,CASNQGYSYEQYF,TGTGCCAGCAATCAGGGATATTCCTACGAGCAGTACTTC
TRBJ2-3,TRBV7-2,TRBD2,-,CASSPSGRAGTDTQYF,TGTGCCAGCAGCCCTAGCGGCCGAGCGGGCACAGATACGCAGTATTTT
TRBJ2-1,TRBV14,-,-,CASSQEYPGAGWYEQFF,TGTGCCAGCAGCCAAGAATATCCAGGGGCGGGATGGTATGAGCAGTTCTTC
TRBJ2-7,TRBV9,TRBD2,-,CASSGVLAGRFSYEQYF,TGTGCCAGCAGCGGCGTCCTAGCGGGCCGTTTTTCCTACGAGCAGTACTTC
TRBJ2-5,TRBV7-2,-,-,CASSLVGGETQYF,TGTGCCAGCAGCTTAGTGGGGGGAGAGACCCAGTACTTC
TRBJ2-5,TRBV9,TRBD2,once,CASSPPLAGGPLTQYF,TGTGCCAGCAGCCCACCACTAGCGGGAGGGCCGCTGACCCAGTACTTC
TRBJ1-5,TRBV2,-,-,CASSELGGTQHF,TGTGCCAGCAGTGAACTGGGGGGTACCCAGCATTTT
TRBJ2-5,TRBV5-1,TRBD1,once,CASSPGTAQRWSQYF,TGCGCCAGCAGCCCCGGGACAGCTCAACGCTGGTCCCAGTACTTC
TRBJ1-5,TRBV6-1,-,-,CASSESLSGRQPQHF,TGTGCCAGCAGTGAATCCTTGTCGGGACGACAGCCCCAGCATTTT
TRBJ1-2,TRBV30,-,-,CAWSAPVFPVHGYTF,TGTGCCTGGAGTGCCCCAGTTTTCCCCGTTCATGGCTACACCTTC
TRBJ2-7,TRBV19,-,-,CASSIAGDSYEQYF,TGTGCCAGTAGTATAGCGGGAGACTCCTACGAGCAGTACTTC
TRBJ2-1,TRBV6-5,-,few,CASKKRGDPYNEQFF,TGTGCCAGCAAGAAAAGGGGGGACCCCTACAATGAGCAGTTCTTC
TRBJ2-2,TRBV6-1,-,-,CASSEWDYTGELFF,TGTGCCAGCAGTGAATGGGATTACACCGGGGAGCTGTTTTTT
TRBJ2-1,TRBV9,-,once,CASGRTARRYNEQFF,TGTGCCAGCGGTCGGACAGCGAGAAGATACAATGAGCAGTTCTTC
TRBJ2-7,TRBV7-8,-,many,CASSHNRDLDYEQYF,TGTGCCAGCAGCCATAACAGGGATTTGGACTACGAGCAGTACTTC
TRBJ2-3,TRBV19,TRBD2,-,CASKIAGTSTDTQYF,TGTGCCAGTAAGATAGCGGGAACCAGCACAGATACGCAGTATTTT
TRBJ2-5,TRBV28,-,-,CASSRLTQETQYF,TGTGCCAGCAGCCGACTGACCCAAGAGACCCAGTACTTC
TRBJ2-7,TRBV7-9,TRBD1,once,CASSLVLSGQGIYEQYF,TGTGCCAGCAGCTTAGTTTTGTCGGGACAGGGGATATACGAGCAGTACTTC
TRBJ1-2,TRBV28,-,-,CASSSPGTPTYGYTF,TGTGCCAGCAGTTCCCCCGGGACTCCTACCTATGGCTACACCTTC
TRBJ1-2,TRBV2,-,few,CASSGEGGDYDYGYTF,TGTGCCAGCAGTGGGGAAGGAGGGGATTATGACTATGGCTACACCTTC
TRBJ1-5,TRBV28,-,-,CASRALGPQHF,TGTGCCAGCAGAGCTCTGGGGCCCCAGCATTTT
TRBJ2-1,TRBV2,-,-,CASSADGVDNEQFF,TGTGCCAGCAGTGCCGACGGAGTAGACAATGAGCAGTTCTTC
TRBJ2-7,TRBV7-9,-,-,CASSNGIMGSYEQYF,TGTGCCAGCAGTAACGGGATCATGGGGTCCTACGAGCAGTACTTC
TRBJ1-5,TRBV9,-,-,CASSVSENQPQHF,TGTGCCAGCAGCGTTTCAGAGAATCAGCCCCAGCATTTT
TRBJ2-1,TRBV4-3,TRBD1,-,CASSHEPGQGGNEQFF,TGCGCCAGCAGCCATGAACCGGGACAGGGTGGGAATGAGCAGTTCTTC
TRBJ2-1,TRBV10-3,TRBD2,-,CAISVPPGRVQFF,TGTGCCATCAGTGTGCCGCCCGGGAGGGTCCAGTTCTTC
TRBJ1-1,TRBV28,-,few,CASSLIPVEGGAFF,TGTGCCAGCAGTTTAATTCCTGTTGAGGGAGGAGCTTTCTTT
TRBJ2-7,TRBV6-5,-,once,CASRARDTSYEQYF,TGTGCCAGCAGGGCCCGGGACACCTCCTACGAGCAGTACTTC
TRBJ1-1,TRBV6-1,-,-,CASSEAGPGEAFF,TGTGCCAGCAGTGAAGCTGGGCCAGGGGAAGCTTTCTTT
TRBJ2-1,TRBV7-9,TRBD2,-,CASSLYWGLGLAGVNEQFF,TGTGCCAGCAGCTTATACTGGGGGTTGGGACTAGCGGGAGTCAATGAGCAGTTCTTC
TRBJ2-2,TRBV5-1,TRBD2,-,CASSSRLAGGVSGELFF,TGCGCCAGCAGCTCCAGACTAGCGGGAGGGGTCTCTGGGGAGCTGTTTTTT
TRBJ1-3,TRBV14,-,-,CASSQQVSSGNTIYF,TGTGCCAGCAGCCAACAGGTTTCCTCTGGAAACACCATATATTTT
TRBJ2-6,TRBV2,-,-,CASSELTGANVLTF,TGTGCCAGCAGTGAACTTACTGGGGCCAACGTCCTGACTTTC
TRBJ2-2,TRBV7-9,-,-,CASTTERGELFF,TGTGCCAGCACTACTGAAAGAGGGGAGCTGTTTTTT
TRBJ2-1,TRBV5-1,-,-,CASSLERIGEQFF,TGCGCCAGCAGCTTGGAGCGTATTGGCGAGCAGTTCTTC
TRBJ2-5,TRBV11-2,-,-,CASSLGPSYQETQYF,TGTGCCAGCAGCTTAGGGCCATCGTACCAAGAGACCCAGTACTTC
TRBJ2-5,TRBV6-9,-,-,CASNDRRGGQETQYF,TGTGCCAGCAATGACCGACGTGGGGGGCAAGAGACCCAGTACTTC
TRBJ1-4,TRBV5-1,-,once,CASSLGSGIKLFF,TGCGCCAGCAGCTTGGGTAGTGGCATAAAACTGTTTTTT
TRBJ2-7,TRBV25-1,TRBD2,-,CASSEHQAGYEQYF,TGTGCCAGCAGTGAACACCAAGCGGGGTACGAGCAGTACTTC
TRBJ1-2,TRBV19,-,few,CASRVQGLYGYTF,TGTGCCAGTAGGGTGCAGGGGTTGTATGGCTACACCTTC
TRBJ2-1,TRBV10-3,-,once,CAISAGALGNEQFF,TGTGCCATCAGTGCAGGGGCGTTGGGAAATGAGCAGTTCTTC
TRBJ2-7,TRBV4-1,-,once,CASSRGTGDYEQYF,TGCGCCAGCAGCCGCGGGACCGGAGACTACGAGCAGTACTTC
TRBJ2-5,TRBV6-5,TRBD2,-,CASSWGLAGGSTQYF,TGTGCCAGCAGTTGGGGACTAGCGGGAGGGTCCACCCAGTACTTC
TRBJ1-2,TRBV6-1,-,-,CASSRDVYGYTF,TGTGCCAGCAGTAGGGACGTCTATGGCTACACCTTC
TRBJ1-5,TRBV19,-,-,CASSFSNQPQHF,TGTGCCAGTAGTTTCAGCAATCAGCCCCAGCATTTT